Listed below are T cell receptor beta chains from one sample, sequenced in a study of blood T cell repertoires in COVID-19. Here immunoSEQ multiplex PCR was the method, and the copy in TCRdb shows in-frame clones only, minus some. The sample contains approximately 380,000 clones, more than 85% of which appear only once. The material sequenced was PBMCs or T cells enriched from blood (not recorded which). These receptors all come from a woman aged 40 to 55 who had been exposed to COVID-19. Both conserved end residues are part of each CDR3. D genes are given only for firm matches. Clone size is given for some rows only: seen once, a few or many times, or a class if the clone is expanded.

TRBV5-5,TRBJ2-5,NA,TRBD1,TGTGCCAGCAGCGTGACAGGGGGCGCAGGGACCCAGTACTTC,CASSVTGGAGTQYF
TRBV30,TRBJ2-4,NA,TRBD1,TGTGCCTGGACCAACCCCCAGGTGTGGGGACAGGGGATAGCCAAAAACATTCAGTACTTC,CAWTNPQVWGQGIAKNIQYF
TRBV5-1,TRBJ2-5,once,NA,TGCGCCAGCAGCTCGGGTAGCCAAGAGACCCAGTACTTC,CASSSGSQETQYF
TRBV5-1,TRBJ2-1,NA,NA,TGCGCCAGCAGCTTCCGGGGCAATGAGCAGTTCTTC,CASSFRGNEQFF
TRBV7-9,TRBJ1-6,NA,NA,TGTGCCAGCAGCCCCCAGGATGGCTCACCCCTCCACTTT,CASSPQDGSPLHF
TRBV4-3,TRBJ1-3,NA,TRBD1,TGCGCCAGCAGCCAAGCCGGACAGGGGGCTGGAAACACCATATATTTT,CASSQAGQGAGNTIYF
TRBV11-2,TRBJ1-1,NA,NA,TGTGCCAGCACCATAGGGAGGGGGAACACTGAAGCTTTCTTT,CASTIGRGNTEAFF
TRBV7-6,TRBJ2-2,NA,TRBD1,TGTGCCAGCAGCGGGACAGCGACGTCGACCGGGGAGCTGTTTTTT,CASSGTATSTGELFF
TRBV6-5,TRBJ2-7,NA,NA,TGTGCCAGCATGGGCAGGGTTGGGGGGTCCTACGAGCAGTACTTC,CASMGRVGGSYEQYF
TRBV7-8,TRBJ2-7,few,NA,TGTGCCAGCAGCTTAGGACTGTCTAGCCAGACGCGTGAGCAGTACTTC,CASSLGLSSQTREQYF
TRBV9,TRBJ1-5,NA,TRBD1,TGTGCCAGCAGCCCGTGGGACGGAGGACAGGCGCAGGAACAGCCCCAGCATTTT,CASSPWDGGQAQEQPQHF
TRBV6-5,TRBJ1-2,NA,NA,TGTGCCAGCAGCGTCAGCTATGGCTACACCTTC,CASSVSYGYTF
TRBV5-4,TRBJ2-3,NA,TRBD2,TGTGCCAGCAGCTTGGCCGCGGGAGGAAGCACAGATACGCAGTATTTT,CASSLAAGGSTDTQYF
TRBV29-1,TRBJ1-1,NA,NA,TGCAGCGTTGAAGATTGGGCTTCCATGAACACTGAAGCTTTCTTT,CSVEDWASMNTEAFF
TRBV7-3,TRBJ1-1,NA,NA,TGTGCCAGCAGCTTAACCTCAGATTTGAACACTGAAGCTTTCTTT,CASSLTSDLNTEAFF
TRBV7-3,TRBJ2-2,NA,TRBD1,TGTGCCAGCAGCTTAGGGACAGCCACCGGGGAGCTGTTTTTT,CASSLGTATGELFF
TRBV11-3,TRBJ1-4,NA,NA,TGTGCCAGCAGCTTAGCTTCCCAGGGGCTTGGTAATGAAAAACTGTTTTTT,CASSLASQGLGNEKLFF
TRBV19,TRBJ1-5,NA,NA,TGTGCCAGTACCCCGGAAGGGACATGGAGCAATCAGCCCCAGCATTTT,CASTPEGTWSNQPQHF
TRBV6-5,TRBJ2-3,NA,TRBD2,TGTGCCAGCAGTTACAACGGACTAGCGAGCACAGATACGCAGTATTTT,CASSYNGLASTDTQYF
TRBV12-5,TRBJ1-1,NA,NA,TGTGCTAGTGGTTTGGTTTTAGGCTACTCGGGAGGGAACACTGAAGCTTTCTTT,CASGLVLGYSGGNTEAFF
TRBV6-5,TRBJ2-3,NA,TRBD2,TGTGCCACCCGCGGGGGGGCGGTGGATACGCAGTATTTT,CATRGGAVDTQYF
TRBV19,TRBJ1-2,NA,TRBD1,TGTGCCAGTACATCTACAGGGGTCACTAACTATGGCTACACCTTC,CASTSTGVTNYGYTF
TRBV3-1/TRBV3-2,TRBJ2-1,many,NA,TGTGCCAGCAGCTCGGGGTCAGTTCGAGTCGAGCAGTTCTTC,CASSSGSVRVEQFF
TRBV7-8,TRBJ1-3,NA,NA,TGTGCCAGCAGCTCTAGATCGGGGAATGGAAACACCATATATTTT,CASSSRSGNGNTIYF
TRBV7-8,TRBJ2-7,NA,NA,TGTGCCAGCAGCTTAGCCACAGGGATCTTCAACGTCTACGAGCAGTACTTC,CASSLATGIFNVYEQYF
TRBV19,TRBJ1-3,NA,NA,TGTGCCAGTAGTATGTACGAGTTCTCTGGAAACACCATATATTTT,CASSMYEFSGNTIYF
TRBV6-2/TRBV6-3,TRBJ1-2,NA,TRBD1,TGTGCCAGCAGTTACCCAAGAAACAGGGGGCTGAATGGCTACACCTTC,CASSYPRNRGLNGYTF
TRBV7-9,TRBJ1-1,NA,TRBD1,TGTGCCAGCAGATTCCGGACAGGGAAGAACACTGAAGCTTTCTTT,CASRFRTGKNTEAFF
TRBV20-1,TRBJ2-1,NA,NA,TGCAGTGCTAGTGGTGGGGCCGTTCGGCGGAATGAGCAGTTCTTC,CSASGGAVRRNEQFF
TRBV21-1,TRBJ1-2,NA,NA,TGTGCCAGCAAACCCCCCCGGTCGTGGGGCTACACCTTC,CASKPPRSWGYTF
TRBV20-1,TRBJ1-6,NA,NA,TGCAGTGCAAGTTCAGGGGATTATAATTCACCCCTCCACTTT,CSASSGDYNSPLHF
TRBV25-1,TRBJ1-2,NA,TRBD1,TGTGCCAGCAGTTCTTCCACCGGGACAGGGGGTGGTGGCTACACCTTC,CASSSSTGTGGGGYTF
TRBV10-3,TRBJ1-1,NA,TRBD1,TGTGCCATCAGTGGGACAGGGGGAAACACTGAAGCTTTCTTT,CAISGTGGNTEAFF
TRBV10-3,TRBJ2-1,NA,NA,TGTGCCATCAGTCCAACAACCGGGACCTACAATGAGCAGTTCTTC,CAISPTTGTYNEQFF
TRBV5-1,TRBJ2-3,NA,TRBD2,TGCGCCAGCAGGCACGGTAGCGGGAGAAGCACAGATACGCAGTATTTT,CASRHGSGRSTDTQYF
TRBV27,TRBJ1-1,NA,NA,TGTGCCAGCAGTTTATCCAGAATGAACACTGAAGCTTTCTTT,CASSLSRMNTEAFF
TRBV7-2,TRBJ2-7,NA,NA,TGTGCCAGCAGCTTAGCTGCAGCGTACGAGCAGTACTTC,CASSLAAAYEQYF
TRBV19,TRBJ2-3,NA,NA,TGTGCCAGTAGTCTTCGACAGAGAGATACGCAGTATTTT,CASSLRQRDTQYF
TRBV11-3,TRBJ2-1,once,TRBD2,TGTGCCAGCAGAAAAGTACTAGCGGGAGACAATGAGCAGTTCTTC,CASRKVLAGDNEQFF
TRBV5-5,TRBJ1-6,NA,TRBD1,TGTGCCAGCAGCACCGGGACAGATAATTCACCCCTCCACTTT,CASSTGTDNSPLHF
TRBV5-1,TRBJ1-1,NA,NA,TGCGCCAGCAGCTTGGCGTCGAACACTGAAGCTTTCTTT,CASSLASNTEAFF
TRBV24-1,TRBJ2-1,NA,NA,TGTGCCACCAGTGATGTAGCGGGACAGGGTTACAATGAGCAGTTCTTC,CATSDVAGQGYNEQFF
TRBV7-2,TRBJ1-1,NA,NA,TGTGCCAGCAGCTTAGTCTGGGGGAGGACTGAAGCTTTCTTT,CASSLVWGRTEAFF
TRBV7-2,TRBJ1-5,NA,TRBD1,TGTGCCAGCAGCTCGGGACAGGGAAATAGCGGGCAGCCCCAGCATTTT,CASSSGQGNSGQPQHF
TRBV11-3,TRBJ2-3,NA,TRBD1,TGTGCCAGCAGCTTAGGACAGGGGGCAAATACGCAGTATTTT,CASSLGQGANTQYF
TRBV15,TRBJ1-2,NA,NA,TGTGCCACCAGCAGAGAGTTATCTCAGGACTATGGCTACACCTTC,CATSRELSQDYGYTF
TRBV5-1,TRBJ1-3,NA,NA,TGCGCCAGCAGCTCGGGATTTCTAGGGAGCTCTGGAAACACCATATATTTT,CASSSGFLGSSGNTIYF
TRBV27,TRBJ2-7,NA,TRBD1,TGTGCCAGCAGTGTGGGGACAGGGACCTACGAGCAGTACTTC,CASSVGTGTYEQYF
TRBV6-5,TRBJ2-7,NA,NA,TGTGCCAGCGGTCTGGCGGGGGAGCAGTACTTC,CASGLAGEQYF
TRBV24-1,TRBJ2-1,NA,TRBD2,TGTGCCACCAGTGGGGCTAGCGGGAGGGGTGAGCAGTTCTTC,CATSGASGRGEQFF
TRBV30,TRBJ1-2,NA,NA,TGTGCCTGGACCTTAAGGAGGAGCTACACCTTC,CAWTLRRSYTF
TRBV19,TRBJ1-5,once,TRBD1,TGTGCCAGTAGTAGGGGACAGCGCGCAGGGGGTCCCCAGCATTTT,CASSRGQRAGGPQHF
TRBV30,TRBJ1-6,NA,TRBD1,TGTGCCTGGAGACCACAGGGGGCGCTGAATTCACCCCTCCACTTT,CAWRPQGALNSPLHF